What follows describes a single T cell receptor beta chain. The entry originates in a study of OX40 agonist ivuxolimab in advanced cancers. Produced via immunoSEQ multiplex PCR; TCRdb's table is partial and in-frame only. The sample shows approximately 160,000 clones, approximately 94% of them seen only once. CDR1 and CDR2 from the germline V gene are ENHRY and SYGVKD. CDR3 size: 12 residues. The V end lost 3 bases, the J end lost 4 bases, and 6 bases lay between the germline ends. The receptor's source is an adult with an advanced solid tumor such as melanoma, head and neck, liver or kidney cancer. The sample in question was CD4+ or CD8+ T cells sorted from blood, obtained in a trial of the OX40 agonist ivuxolimab. This chain joins TRBV10-3 and TRBJ1-2; possible D gene TRBD1, 5 bases. CDR3 in DNA: TGTGCCATCAGTGACAGGGCCTATGGCTACACCTTC. Translation: CAISDRAYGYTF.